This T cell receptor beta chain was captured in a study of cytomegalovirus exposure and HLA in healthy donors. General study findings and limits: Rates of TCR association differed by HLA locus in a later analysis, with DRB1 highest and HLA-C lowest. The study carried out a later analysis of TCR beta sequences. It associated some 18,000 of them with specific HLA alleles at a false discovery rate of 0.05. Common viral pathogens were later found to be apparently linked to several of the most significant clusters.

Researchers ran the PCR with 60 Vbeta and 13 Jbeta primers. TCRdb's copy holds only in-frame clones and misses some; the assay was immunoSEQ multiplex PCR. The data contain about 140,000 clones, around 80% of them singletons. About this clone: The antigen remains undetermined.

This CDR3 region has 15 residues. Losses at the gene ends were 4 bases for V and 5 bases for J; bases not matched to a gene: 5. Germline V gene sequence: CDR1 KGHSH, CDR2 LQKENI. The receptor's source is a female donor in good health and CMV-seropositive. The sample was PBMCs. The J gene is TRBJ1-6, the V gene TRBV18, with 7 nucleotides matching TRBD1. CDR3 DNA sequence: TGTGCCAGCTCACTATGGGACAGAAATAATTCACCCCTCCACTTT. Its translation is CASSLWDRNNSPLHF.